A single sample is the source of the 26 T cell receptor beta chains below, sequenced in a study of blood T cell repertoires in COVID-19. Sequencing used immunoSEQ multiplex PCR; TCRdb keeps in-frame clones, though not all of them. The table has 200,000 or so clones, 86% seen once. The sample was PBMCs or T cells enriched from blood (not recorded which). Receptors were obtained from a woman between 40 and 50 years old with acute COVID-19.

The chain combines TRBV5-1 with TRBJ1-3; D is unclear. CDR1 is SGHRS and CDR2 is YFSETQ in the germline V gene. The CDR3 loop spans 19 amino acids. Trimming took off 4 bases at V and 0 bases at J, with 23 bases between the two ends. In DNA form, the CDR3 reads TGCGCCAGCAGCCCCCGAAGTCTGGACTCGAGGGTCTCTGGAAACACCATATATTTT. This translates into CASSPRSLDSRVSGNTIYF. The whole variable domain, remainder taken from reference TRBV5-1 and TRBJ1-3, is KAGVTQTPRYLIKTRGQQVTLSCSPISGHRSVSWYQQTPGQGLQFLFEYFSETQRNKGNFPGRFSGRQFSNSRSEMNVSTLELGDSALYLCASSPRSLDSRVSGNTIYFGEGSWLTVV.

The chain has TRBV5-4 and TRBJ1-1; weak D call: TRBD1 (6 bases). The CDR3 extends over 14 amino acids. V was clipped by 6 bases and J by 2 bases, with 14 bases between them. CDR1 is SGHNT, CDR2 YYREEE, per germline (reference sequence). CDR3 nucleotides: TGTGCCAGCACCCTCTCACAGGGAAACACTGAAGCTTTCTTT. This sequence encodes CASTLSQGNTEAFF.

This chain uses TRBV15 with TRBJ2-3; the match to TRBD1 covers 10 bases. The trim removed 5 bases at V and 5 bases at J, leaving 13 bases unmatched. Germline V gene lookup returns CDR1 LNHNV and CDR2 YYDKDF (reference sequence). This CDR3 contains 17 residues. The CDR3 region has the DNA TGTGCCACCAGCCCACGAGTCCCGGGACAGGGGATAGATACGCAGTATTTT. It is translated as CATSPRVPGQGIDTQYF.

V and J are TRBV19 and TRBJ2-5; 7 nucleotides align to TRBD1. Germline CDR1 and CDR2: LNHDA and SQIVND (reference sequence). The CDR3 is 13 residues long. With V trimmed by 6 bases and J by 5 bases, 6 bases remained unmatched. This CDR3 is CASRLTGRETQYF. The CDR3 region has the DNA TGTGCCAGTAGGCTGACAGGGCGGGAGACCCAGTACTTC.

The chain recombines TRBV19 with TRBJ2-3, with TRBD1 matching 7 bases. The CDR3 consists of 16 residues. Germline V gene sequence: CDR1 LNHDA, CDR2 SQIVND (reference sequence). V gave up 6 bases and J gave up 1 base; unmatched junction bases: 10. The DNA of the CDR3 is TGTGCCAGTAGCATACAGGGGCCCACCCGCACAGATACGCAGTATTTT. It yields the protein CASSIQGPTRTDTQYF.

The CDR3 nucleotides are TGCGCCAGCAGCCAGGAGACAGGCGGTTCGGCCGGCTACACCTTC. Amino acid sequence: CASSQETGGSAGYTF. The chain carries TRBV4-3 and TRBJ1-2; a possible D gene is TRBD1 (6 bases). CDR1 and CDR2 (germline): LGHNA, YSLEER. This CDR3 spans 15 amino acids. V lost 3 bases, J lost 8 bases, and 19 bases lay in between.

The rearrangement joins TRBV6-4 to TRBJ2-2; TRBD2 matches at 9 bases. This CDR3 spans 17 amino acids. J lost 3 bases, V lost 3 bases, and 8 bases had no gene match. Germline CDR1 and CDR2: MRHNA and SNTAGT. Written as DNA, the CDR3 is TGTGCCAGCAGTGAATCAGGCGGGGGGGCCGACACCGGGGAGCTGTTTTTT. Translated: CASSESGGGADTGELFF.

The chain uses TRBV12-3 or TRBV12-4 and TRBJ2-7; 8 bases line up with TRBD1. V lost 6 bases and J lost 6; bases outside the gene matches: 7. The length of the CDR3 is 13 residues. CDR3 region: CASSPRDRSEQYF. The CDR3 DNA is TGTGCCAGCAGCCCAAGGGACAGGAGCGAGCAGTACTTC.

Turning to this clone: Germline is not matched at one junction end, which may reflect a read error. V gene TRBV18 combines with J gene TRBJ2-1; 14 positions agree with TRBD2. The CDR3 is made up of 19 amino acids. CDR1 KGHSH and CDR2 LQKENI come from the germline V gene. The CDR3 DNA follows: TGTACCAGCTCACGCGGACTAGCGGGGGGAAACGACGGTCGCAATGAGCAGTTCTTC. It translates to CTSSRGLAGGNDGRNEQFF. Using reference TRBV18 and TRBJ2-1 for the parts outside the CDR3, the full variable domain is NAGVMQNPRHLVRRRGQEARLRCSPMKGHSHVYWYRQLPEEGLKFMVYLQKENIIDESGMPKERFSAEFPKEGPSILRIQQVVRGDSAAYFCTSSRGLAGGNDGRNEQFFGPGTRLTVL.

The J gene is TRBJ1-2, the V gene TRBV28; the match to TRBD1 covers 7 bases. The germline V gene has CDR1 MDHEN and CDR2 SYDVKM. With V trimmed by 2 bases and J by 2 bases, 2 bases remained unmatched. The length of the CDR3 is 14 residues. The CDR3 DNA sequence: TGTGCCAGCAGTTTACAGGGGGTAAACTATGGCTACACCTTC. This translates into CASSLQGVNYGYTF.

The V gene is TRBV5-6, the J gene TRBJ1-1, with 7 nucleotides matching TRBD1. The CDR3 runs to 16 residues. V lost 4 bases and J lost 6; bases outside the gene matches: 15. Germline V lookup: CDR1 SGHDT, CDR2 YYEEEE. CDR3 protein: CASSLRTGAASAEAFF. The CDR3 region has the DNA TGTGCCAGCAGCCTACGTACAGGGGCTGCGAGCGCTGAAGCTTTCTTT.

The chain uses TRBV12-3 or TRBV12-4 and TRBJ2-7, with D perhaps matching TRBD1 (6 bases). The V end lost 6 bases, the J end lost 4 bases, and 13 bases lay between the germline ends. The CDR3 is 13 amino acids. The CDR3 sequence is CASRSQGRYEQYF. CDR3 nucleotide sequence: TGTGCCAGCAGATCTCAGGGGAGATACGAGCAGTACTTC.

V usage is TRBV7-9 and J usage is TRBJ1-1; a possible D gene is TRBD1 (6 bases). Germline lookup yields CDR1 SEHNR and CDR2 FQNEAQ (reference sequence). V was cut by 5 bases and J by 2 bases, with 9 bases left in between. The length of the CDR3 is 13 residues. The DNA for the CDR3 is TGTGCCAGCAGCGCACAGGGTAACACTGAAGCTTTCTTT. The encoded protein is CASSAQGNTEAFF.

Regarding this clone: The sample contains more than one DNA sequence encoding this CDR3. This chain connects TRBV5-6 to TRBJ1-6; possibly TRBD1 for D (5 bases). The CDR3 loop spans 13 amino acids. V was shortened by 1 base and J by 10 bases, with 9 bases between the two germline ends. In germline, CDR1 is SGHDT, CDR2 YYEEEE. In DNA form, the CDR3 reads TGTGCCAGCAGCTTGACCGGGGGGTCACCCCTCCACTTT. This gives the protein CASSLTGGSPLHF.

The chain employs TRBV6-5 and TRBJ2-1; possible D gene TRBD2, 6 bases. The CDR3 runs to 15 residues. The V gene's germline CDR1 is MNHEY and CDR2 SVGAGI. Trimming removed 2 bases from V and 0 bases from J, with 8 bases in between. CDR3 nucleotides: TGTGCCAGCAGTTACGGAGGGAGCTCCTACAATGAGCAGTTCTTC. Translation: CASSYGGSSYNEQFF.

The count of this clone is one. CDR3 DNA sequence: TGTGCCAGCAGCGGACTCTATCCGGGACAGGGGGCTCGGAGCTATGGCTACACCTTC. It codes for CASSGLYPGQGARSYGYTF. J is TRBJ1-2 and V is TRBV6-2 or TRBV6-3; 12 bases align to TRBD1. In germline, CDR1 is MNHEY, CDR2 SVGEGT. The CDR3 consists of 19 residues. The ends lost 6 bases at V and 4 bases at J; junction bases unmatched: 18.

The chain combines TRBV6-5 with TRBJ1-2; 10 nucleotides agree with TRBD1. The CDR3 is made up of 13 amino acids. Germline CDR1 MNHEY, CDR2 SVGAGI. J lost 4 bases, V lost 6 bases, and 2 bases had no gene match. The chain's CDR3 is CASRWDRGYGYTF. DNA for the CDR3: TGTGCCAGCAGGTGGGACAGGGGCTATGGCTACACCTTC.

The chain joins TRBV10-2 to TRBJ1-1; unclear D gene. V lost 3 bases and J lost 8, with 7 bases in between. The CDR3 is made up of 11 amino acids. From germline, CDR1 is WSHSY and CDR2 SAAADI. CDR3 bases: TGCGCCAGCAGTGAAAACAGAGAAGCTTTCTTT. This encodes CASSENREAFF.

J is TRBJ1-2 and V is TRBV7-9, with D uncertain. Trimming took off 1 base at V and 12 bases at J, with 12 bases between the two ends. This CDR3 has 12 amino acids. Germline V gene sequence: CDR1 SEHNR, CDR2 FQNEAQ (reference sequence). DNA of the CDR3: TGTGCCAGCAGCTTAGGGCCAGAGGTTGACACCTTC. Residues: CASSLGPEVDTF.

The chain joins TRBV19 to TRBJ1-1, with TRBD1 matching over 10 bases. Germline assignment: CDR1 LNHDA and CDR2 SQIVND (reference sequence). CDR3 length equals 16 residues. V lost 5 bases, J lost 4 bases, and 10 bases stayed unmatched. This chain's CDR3 is CASSRPRQGAVTEAFF. DNA for the CDR3: TGTGCCAGTAGTCGGCCCCGACAGGGGGCGGTCACTGAAGCTTTCTTT.

The chain combines TRBV2 with TRBJ2-5; the D gene is possibly TRBD2 (7 bases). Germline CDR1 is SNHLY and CDR2 is FYNNEI. Trimming left V 3 bases short and J 5 bases short, with 16 bases between. This CDR3 spans 15 amino acids. CDR3 coding DNA: TGTGCCAGCAGTGACGACGGGGGGCGCGGCGAGACCCAGTACTTC. Encoded protein: CASSDDGGRGETQYF.

The gene calls are TRBV3-1 (or the pseudogene TRBV3-2) and TRBJ1-2; D call uncertain. Germline CDR1 and CDR2: LGHDT and YNNKEL (reference sequence). The CDR3 is 17 amino acids. V lost 4 bases and J 6 bases, leaving 24 bases between the germline ends. In DNA form, the CDR3 reads TGTGCCAGCAGCCCCCCGACCGGGTCCTCAGCAACGCATGGCTACACCTTC. This codes for CASSPPTGSSATHGYTF.

This chain links TRBV2 with TRBJ1-3; 8 nucleotides line up with TRBD1. CDR3 size: 15 residues. V lost 0 bases and J lost 5; bases outside the gene matches: 3. Germline lookup yields CDR1 SNHLY and CDR2 FYNNEI. The CDR3 bases are TGTGCCAGCAGTGAAGCGAGGACAGGGCGAAACACCATATATTTT. Translation gives CASSEARTGRNTIYF. The whole variable domain, filled in from reference TRBV2 and TRBJ1-3, reads EPEVTQTPSHQVTQMGQEVILRCVPISNHLYFYWYRQILGQKVEFLVSFYNNEISEKSEIFDDQFSVERPDGSNFTLKIRSTKLEDSAMYFCASSEARTGRNTIYFGEGSWLTVV.

The chain combines TRBV19 with TRBJ1-2, with 9 bases fitting TRBD1. The CDR3 consists of 15 residues. V shed 8 bases, J shed 3 bases, and the junction held 10 bases outside the gene matches. Per the germline V gene, CDR1 is LNHDA and CDR2 is SQIVND (reference sequence). The CDR3 protein is CASRDRAGKHYGYTF. The DNA of the CDR3 is TGTGCCAGTCGGGACAGGGCGGGGAAGCACTATGGCTACACCTTC.

The J gene is TRBJ1-5, the V gene TRBV12-2; the table's TRBD1 call for D was not verified on the DNA. TRBV12-2 is given as a pseudogene. There are 16 residues in the CDR3. CDR3 bases: TGTGCAAGTCGCTCCCCGGACAGGAATAGCAATCAGCCCCAGCATTTT. Its translation is CASRSPDRNSNQPQHF.

The chain links TRBV19 to TRBJ1-6; D is perhaps TRBD1 (5 bases). The V gene's germline CDR1 is LNHDA and CDR2 SQIVND (reference sequence). This CDR3 comprises 16 residues. V was cut by 2 bases and J by 7 bases, with 15 bases left in between. The CDR3 here is CASSISPGYANSPLHF. CDR3 nucleotides: TGTGCCAGTAGTATAAGCCCAGGGTACGCGAATTCACCCCTCCACTTT.